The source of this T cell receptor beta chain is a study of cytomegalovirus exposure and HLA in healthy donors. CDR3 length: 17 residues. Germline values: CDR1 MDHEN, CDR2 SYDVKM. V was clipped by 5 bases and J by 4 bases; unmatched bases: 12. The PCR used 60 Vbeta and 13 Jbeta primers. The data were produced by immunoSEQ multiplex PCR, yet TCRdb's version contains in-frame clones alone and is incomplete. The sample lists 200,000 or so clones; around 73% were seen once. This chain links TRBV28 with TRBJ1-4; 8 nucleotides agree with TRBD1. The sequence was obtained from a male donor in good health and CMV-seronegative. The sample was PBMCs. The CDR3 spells CASSLGTGLGVNEKLFF. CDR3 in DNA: TGTGCCAGCAGTCTGGGGACAGGTCTCGGGGTTAATGAAAAACTGTTTTTT.